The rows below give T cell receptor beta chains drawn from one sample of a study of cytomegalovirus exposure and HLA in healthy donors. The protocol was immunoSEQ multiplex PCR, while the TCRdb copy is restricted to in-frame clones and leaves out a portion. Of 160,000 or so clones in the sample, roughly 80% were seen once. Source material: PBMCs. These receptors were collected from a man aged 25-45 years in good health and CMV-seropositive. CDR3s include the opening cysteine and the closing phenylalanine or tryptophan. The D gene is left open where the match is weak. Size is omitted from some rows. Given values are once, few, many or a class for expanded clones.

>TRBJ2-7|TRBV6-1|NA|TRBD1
TGTGCCAGCGGACAGGCCTACGAGCAGTACTTC
CASGQAYEQYF
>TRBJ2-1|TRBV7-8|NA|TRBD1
TGTGCCAGCAGCCGTATCGGACAGGGGTGGGATGAGCAGTTCTTC
CASSRIGQGWDEQFF
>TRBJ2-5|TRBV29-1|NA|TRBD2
TGCAGCGTTCGGGGGGGAGGGGAGACCCAGTACTTC
CSVRGGGETQYF
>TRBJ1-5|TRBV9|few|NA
TGTGCCAGCAGCGCAAAAACTGATCAGCCCCAGCATTTT
CASSAKTDQPQHF
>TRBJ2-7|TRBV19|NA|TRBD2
TGTGCCAGTAATGCGGGAGGCGATTTGCCCTACGAGCAGTACTTC
CASNAGGDLPYEQYF
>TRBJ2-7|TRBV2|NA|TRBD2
TGTGCCAGCAGTGACCTAGCGGGCGAGCAGTACTTC
CASSDLAGEQYF
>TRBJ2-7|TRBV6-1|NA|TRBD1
TGTGCCAGCAGCCACACAGGGGATGGGTACGAGCAGTACTTC
CASSHTGDGYEQYF
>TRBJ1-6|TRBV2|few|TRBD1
TGTGCCAGCAGTGTACAGGGGGCCAATTCACCCCTCCACTTT
CASSVQGANSPLHF
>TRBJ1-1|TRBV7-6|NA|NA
TGTGCCAGCAGCTTGCAGGGGTACACTGAAGCTTTCTTT
CASSLQGYTEAFF
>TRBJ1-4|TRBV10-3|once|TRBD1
TGTGCCATCAGTGACCCAGACAGGGGGCAGAGTGAAAAACTGTTTTTT
CAISDPDRGQSEKLFF
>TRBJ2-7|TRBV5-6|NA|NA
TGTGCCAGCAGCCACCCTACGTCCACCGGGGGGCAGTACTTC
CASSHPTSTGGQYF
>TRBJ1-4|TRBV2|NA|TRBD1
TGTGCCAGCAGTGAAGACGAGGAGACAGGGGAGTTTGGGGAAAAACTGTTTTTT
CASSEDEETGEFGEKLFF
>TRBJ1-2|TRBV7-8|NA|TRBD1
TGTGCCAGCAGCCAGGACAGGGGGTTTAACTATGGCTACACCTTC
CASSQDRGFNYGYTF
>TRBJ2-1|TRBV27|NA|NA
TGTGCCAGCAGTTTTAGGGGTAATGAGCAGTTCTTC
CASSFRGNEQFF
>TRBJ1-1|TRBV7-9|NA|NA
TGTGCCAGCAGCCCTACAGGGAGCACTGAAGCTTTCTTT
CASSPTGSTEAFF
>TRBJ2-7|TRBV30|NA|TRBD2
TGTGCCTGGAGTCCGAAGACTAGCGGGAGTAACGAGCAGTACTTC
CAWSPKTSGSNEQYF
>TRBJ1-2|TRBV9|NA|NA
TGTGCCAGCAGCGTCAGTATTGGACAAAACTATGGCTACACCTTC
CASSVSIGQNYGYTF
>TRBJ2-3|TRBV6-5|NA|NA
TGTGCCAGCAGTGCTCCAGGGCTCACAGATACGCAGTATTTT
CASSAPGLTDTQYF
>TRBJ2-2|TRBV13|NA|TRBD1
TGTGCCAGCAGGGACGGACAGGGGGCTTGGGACACCGGGGAGCTGTTTTTT
CASRDGQGAWDTGELFF
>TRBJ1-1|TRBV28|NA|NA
TGTGCCAGCAGGCCCCGCGGGGGACGAAACACTGAAGCTTTCTTT
CASRPRGGRNTEAFF
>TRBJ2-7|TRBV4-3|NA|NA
TGCGCCAGCAGCCAAGATGCAGCAGGGCCCTACGAGCAGTACTTC
CASSQDAAGPYEQYF
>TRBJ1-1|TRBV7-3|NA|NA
TGTGCCAGCAGCGTTCAGGGGTACGGCACTGAAGCTTTCTTT
CASSVQGYGTEAFF
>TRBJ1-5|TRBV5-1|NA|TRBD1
TGCGCCAGCAGCCTCGGGGGACAGGAAGCCCAGCATTTT
CASSLGGQEAQHF
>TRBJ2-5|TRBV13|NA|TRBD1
TGTGCCAGCAGCGAAACAGGGGGCGGAGGTGAGACCCAGTACTTC
CASSETGGGGETQYF
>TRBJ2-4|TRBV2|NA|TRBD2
TGTGCCAGCAGTGGAGGCGGGCCCCGGGGGGAGGCCAAAAACATTCAGTACTTC
CASSGGGPRGEAKNIQYF
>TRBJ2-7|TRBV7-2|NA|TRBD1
TGTGCCAGCAGCCCGAACAGGGGCTCCTACGAGCAGTACTTC
CASSPNRGSYEQYF
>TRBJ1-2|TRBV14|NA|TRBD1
TGTGCCAGCAGCCAAATCGGGACAGGACCAAGCGGGGGCTACACCTTC
CASSQIGTGPSGGYTF
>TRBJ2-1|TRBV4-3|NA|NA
TGCGCCAGCAGCCAAGGGCTCAATGAGCAGTTCTTC
CASSQGLNEQFF
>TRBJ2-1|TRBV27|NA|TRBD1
TGTGCCAGCAGGGGACAGGGGCCGATCAATGAGCAGTTCTTC
CASRGQGPINEQFF
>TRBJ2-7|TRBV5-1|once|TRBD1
TGCGCCAGCAGCTTTGGGGACAGGGGACGCGCGAACCCCTACGAGCAGTACTTC
CASSFGDRGRANPYEQYF
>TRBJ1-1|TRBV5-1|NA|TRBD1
TGCGCCAGCAGCTTGTTCCCAGGGGGAAACACTGAAGCTTTCTTT
CASSLFPGGNTEAFF
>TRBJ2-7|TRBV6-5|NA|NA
TGTGCCAGCAACCTAGACGGAACCTCCTACGAGCAGTACTTC
CASNLDGTSYEQYF